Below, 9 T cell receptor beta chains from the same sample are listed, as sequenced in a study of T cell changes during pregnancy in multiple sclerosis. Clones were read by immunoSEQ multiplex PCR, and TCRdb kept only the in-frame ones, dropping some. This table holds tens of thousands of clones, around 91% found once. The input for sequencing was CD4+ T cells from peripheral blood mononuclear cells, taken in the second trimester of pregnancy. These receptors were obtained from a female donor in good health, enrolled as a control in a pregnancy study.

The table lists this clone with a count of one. In nucleotides, the CDR3 is TGTGCCAGCAGCCTTTTCGGGGGGGATACGCAGTATTTT. Amino acids: CASSLFGGDTQYF. The V call is TRBV5-6, the J call TRBJ2-3; 7 bases map to TRBD2. CDR1 is SGHDT and CDR2 is YYEEEE in the germline V gene. The V segment lost 4 bases and the J segment 6 bases; nucleotides outside the gene matches: 5. The CDR3 is made up of 13 amino acids. The variable domain in full, with the rest retrieved from reference TRBV5-6 and TRBJ2-3, is DAGVTQSPTHLIKTRGQQVTLRCSPKSGHDTVSWYQQALGQGPQFIFQYYEEEERQRGNFPDRFSGHQFPNYSSELNVNALLLGDSALYLCASSLFGGDTQYFGPGTRLTVL.

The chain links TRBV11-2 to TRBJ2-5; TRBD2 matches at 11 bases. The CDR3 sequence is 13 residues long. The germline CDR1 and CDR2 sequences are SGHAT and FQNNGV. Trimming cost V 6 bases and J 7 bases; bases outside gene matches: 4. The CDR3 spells CASRLGLAGTQYF. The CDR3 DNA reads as TGTGCCAGCAGACTTGGACTAGCGGGGACCCAGTACTTC.

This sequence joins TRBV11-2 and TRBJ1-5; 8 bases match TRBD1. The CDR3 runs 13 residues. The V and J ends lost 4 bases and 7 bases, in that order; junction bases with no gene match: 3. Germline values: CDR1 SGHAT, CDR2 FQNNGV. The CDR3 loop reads CASSSQGAQPQHF. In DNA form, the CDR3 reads TGTGCCAGCAGCTCGCAGGGGGCACAGCCCCAGCATTTT.

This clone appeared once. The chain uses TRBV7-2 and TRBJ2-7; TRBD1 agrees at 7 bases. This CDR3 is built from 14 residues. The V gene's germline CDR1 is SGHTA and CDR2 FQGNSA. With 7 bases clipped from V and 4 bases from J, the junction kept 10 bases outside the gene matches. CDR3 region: CASTSRGGEYEQYF. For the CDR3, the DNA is TGTGCCAGCACGTCGAGAGGGGGCGAATACGAGCAGTACTTC.

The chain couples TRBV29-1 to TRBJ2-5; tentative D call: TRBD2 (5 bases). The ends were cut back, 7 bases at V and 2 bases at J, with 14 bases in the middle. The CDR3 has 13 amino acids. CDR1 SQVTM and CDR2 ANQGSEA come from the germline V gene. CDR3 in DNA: TGCAGCGCGACATGGACTGATCAAGAGACCCAGTACTTC. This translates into CSATWTDQETQYF.

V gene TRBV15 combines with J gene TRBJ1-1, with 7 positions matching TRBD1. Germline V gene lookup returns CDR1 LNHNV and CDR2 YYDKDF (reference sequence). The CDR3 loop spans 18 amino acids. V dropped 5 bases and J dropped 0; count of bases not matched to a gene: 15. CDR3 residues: CATSSIYPGGVVNTEAFF. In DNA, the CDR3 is TGTGCCACCAGCTCTATCTATCCAGGGGGTGTAGTGAACACTGAAGCTTTCTTT.

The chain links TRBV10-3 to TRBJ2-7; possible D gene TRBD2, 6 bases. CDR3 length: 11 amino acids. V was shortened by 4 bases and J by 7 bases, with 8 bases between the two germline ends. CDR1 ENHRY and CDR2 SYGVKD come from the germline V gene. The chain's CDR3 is CAISGAGEQYF. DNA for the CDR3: TGTGCCATCAGTGGGGCGGGGGAGCAGTACTTC.

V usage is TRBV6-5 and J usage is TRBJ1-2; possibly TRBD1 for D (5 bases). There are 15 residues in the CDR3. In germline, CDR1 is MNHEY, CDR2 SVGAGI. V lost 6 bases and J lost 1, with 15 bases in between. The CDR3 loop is CASRWTRMGNYGYTF. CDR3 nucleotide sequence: TGTGCCAGCAGGTGGACAAGGATGGGTAACTATGGCTACACCTTC.

CDR3 amino acids: CASRWTKEPGNTIYF. In DNA form, the CDR3 reads TGTGCCAGCAGATGGACAAAAGAACCTGGAAACACCATATATTTT. The J gene is TRBJ1-3, the V gene TRBV6-1, with TRBD1 as a possible D gene (5 bases). The ends were cut back, 6 bases at V and 2 bases at J, with 14 bases in the middle. CDR3 length: 15 amino acids. CDR1 is MNHNS and CDR2 is SASEGT in the germline V gene.